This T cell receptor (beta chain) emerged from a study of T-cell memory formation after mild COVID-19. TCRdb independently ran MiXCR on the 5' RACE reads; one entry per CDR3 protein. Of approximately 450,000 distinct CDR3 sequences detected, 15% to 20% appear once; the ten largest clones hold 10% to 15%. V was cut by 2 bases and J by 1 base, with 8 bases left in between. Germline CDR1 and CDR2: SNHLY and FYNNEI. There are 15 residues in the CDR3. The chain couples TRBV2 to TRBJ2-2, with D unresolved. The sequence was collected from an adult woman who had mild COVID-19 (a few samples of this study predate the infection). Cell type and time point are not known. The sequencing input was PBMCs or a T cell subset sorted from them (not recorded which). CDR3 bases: TGTGCCAGCAGTGAACGGGCAGGGAACACCGGGGAGCTGTTTTTT. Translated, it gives CASSERAGNTGELFF. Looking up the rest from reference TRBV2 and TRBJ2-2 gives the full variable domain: EPEVTQTPSHQVTQMGQEVILRCVPISNHLYFYWYRQILGQKVEFLVSFYNNEISEKSEIFDDQFSVERPDGSNFTLKIRSTKLEDSAMYFCASSERAGNTGELFFGEGSRLTVL.